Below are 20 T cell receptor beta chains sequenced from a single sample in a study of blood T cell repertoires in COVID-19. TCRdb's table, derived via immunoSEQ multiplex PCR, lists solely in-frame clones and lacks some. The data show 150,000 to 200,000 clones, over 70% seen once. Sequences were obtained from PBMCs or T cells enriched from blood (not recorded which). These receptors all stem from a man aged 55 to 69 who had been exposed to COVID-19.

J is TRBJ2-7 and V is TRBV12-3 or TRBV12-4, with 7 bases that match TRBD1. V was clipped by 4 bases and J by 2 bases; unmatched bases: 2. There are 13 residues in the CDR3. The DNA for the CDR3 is TGTGCCAGCAGTTGGGACAGACCCTACGAGCAGTACTTC. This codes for CASSWDRPYEQYF.

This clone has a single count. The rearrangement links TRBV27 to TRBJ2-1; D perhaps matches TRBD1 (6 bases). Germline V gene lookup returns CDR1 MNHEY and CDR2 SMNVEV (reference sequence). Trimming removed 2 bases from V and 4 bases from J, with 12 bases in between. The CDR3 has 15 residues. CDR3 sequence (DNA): TGTGCCAGCAGTTTAGCGGACAGACCGTACAATGAGCAGTTCTTC. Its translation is CASSLADRPYNEQFF.

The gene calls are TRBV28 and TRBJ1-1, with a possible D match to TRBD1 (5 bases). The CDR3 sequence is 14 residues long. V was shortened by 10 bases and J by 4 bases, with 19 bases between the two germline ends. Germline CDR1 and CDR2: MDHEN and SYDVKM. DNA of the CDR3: TGTGCCACCGATATAGGGAGGGGTAGCACTGAAGCTTTCTTT. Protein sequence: CATDIGRGSTEAFF.

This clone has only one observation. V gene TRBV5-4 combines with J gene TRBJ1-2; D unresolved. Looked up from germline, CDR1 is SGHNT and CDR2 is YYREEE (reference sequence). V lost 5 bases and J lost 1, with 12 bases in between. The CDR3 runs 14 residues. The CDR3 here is CASSRSGINYGYTF. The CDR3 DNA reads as TGTGCCAGCAGTAGGTCCGGGATTAACTATGGCTACACCTTC.

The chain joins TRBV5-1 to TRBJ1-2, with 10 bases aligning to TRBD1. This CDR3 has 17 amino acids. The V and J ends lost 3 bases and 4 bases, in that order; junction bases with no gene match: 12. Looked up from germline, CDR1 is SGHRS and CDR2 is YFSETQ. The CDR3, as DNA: TGCGCCAGCAGCTCCCATGTGGGGACAGGGGTAACCTATGGCTACACCTTC. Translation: CASSSHVGTGVTYGYTF.

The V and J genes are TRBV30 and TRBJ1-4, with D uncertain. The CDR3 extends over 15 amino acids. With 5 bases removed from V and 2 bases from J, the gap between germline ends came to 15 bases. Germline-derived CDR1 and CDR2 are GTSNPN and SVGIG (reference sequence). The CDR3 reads CAWGGFASTNEKLFF. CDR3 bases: TGTGCCTGGGGCGGTTTTGCGAGCACTAATGAAAAACTGTTTTTT.

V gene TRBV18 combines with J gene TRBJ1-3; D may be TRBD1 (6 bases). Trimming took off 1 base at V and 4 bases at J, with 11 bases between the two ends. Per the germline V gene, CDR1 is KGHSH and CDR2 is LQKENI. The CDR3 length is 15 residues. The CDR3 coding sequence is TGTGCCAGCTCACCACTACAGGGTTCAGGAAACACCATATATTTT. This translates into CASSPLQGSGNTIYF.

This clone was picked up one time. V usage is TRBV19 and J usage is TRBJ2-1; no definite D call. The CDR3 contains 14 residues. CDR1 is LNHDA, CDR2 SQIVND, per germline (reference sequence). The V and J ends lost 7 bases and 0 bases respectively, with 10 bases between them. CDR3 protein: CASTQQSSYNEQFF. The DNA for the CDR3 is TGTGCCAGTACCCAACAGAGCTCCTACAATGAGCAGTTCTTC.

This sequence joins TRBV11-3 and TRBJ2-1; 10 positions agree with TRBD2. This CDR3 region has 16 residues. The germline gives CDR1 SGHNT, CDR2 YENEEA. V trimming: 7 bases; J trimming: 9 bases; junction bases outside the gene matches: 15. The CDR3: CASTRRWASGSSEQFF. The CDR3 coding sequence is TGTGCCAGCACCCGCCGTTGGGCTAGCGGGAGCAGTGAGCAGTTCTTC.

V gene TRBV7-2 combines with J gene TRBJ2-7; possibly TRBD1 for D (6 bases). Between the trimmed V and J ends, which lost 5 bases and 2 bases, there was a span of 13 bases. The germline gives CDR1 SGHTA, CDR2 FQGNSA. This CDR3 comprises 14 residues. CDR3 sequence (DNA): TGTGCCAGCAGCGGACAGACAGGAACCTACGAGCAGTACTTC. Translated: CASSGQTGTYEQYF.

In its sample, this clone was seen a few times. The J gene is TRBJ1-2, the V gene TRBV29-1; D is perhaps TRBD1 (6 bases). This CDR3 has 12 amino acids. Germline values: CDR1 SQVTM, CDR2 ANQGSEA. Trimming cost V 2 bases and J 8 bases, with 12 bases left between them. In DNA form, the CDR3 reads TGCAGCGTTGAAACAGGGCAAGGGGGCTACACCTTC. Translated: CSVETGQGGYTF. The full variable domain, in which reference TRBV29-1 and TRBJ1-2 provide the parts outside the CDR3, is SAVISQKPSRDICQRGTSLTIQCQVDSQVTMMFWYRQQPGQSLTLIATANQGSEATYESGFVIDKFPISRPNLTFSTLTVSNMSPEDSSIYLCSVETGQGGYTFGSGTRLTVV.

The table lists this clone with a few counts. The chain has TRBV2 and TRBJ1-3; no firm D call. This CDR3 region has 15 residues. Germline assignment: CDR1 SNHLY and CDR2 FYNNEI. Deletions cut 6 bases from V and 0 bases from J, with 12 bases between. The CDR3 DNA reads TGTGCCAGCAGAAGCACAGTATACTCTGGAAACACCATATATTTT. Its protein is CASRSTVYSGNTIYF.

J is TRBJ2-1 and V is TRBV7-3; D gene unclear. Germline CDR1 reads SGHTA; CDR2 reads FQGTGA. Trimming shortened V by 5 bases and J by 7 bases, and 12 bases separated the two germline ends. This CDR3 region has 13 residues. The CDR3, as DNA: TGTGCCAGCAGCACCTCCCCCGGGAATGAGCAGTTCTTC. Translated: CASSTSPGNEQFF. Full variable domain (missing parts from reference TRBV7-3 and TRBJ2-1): GAGVSQTPSNKVTEKGKYVELRCDPISGHTALYWYRQSLGQGPEFLIYFQGTGAADDSGLPNDRFFAVRPEGSVSTLKIQRTERGDSAVYLCASSTSPGNEQFFGPGTRLTVL.

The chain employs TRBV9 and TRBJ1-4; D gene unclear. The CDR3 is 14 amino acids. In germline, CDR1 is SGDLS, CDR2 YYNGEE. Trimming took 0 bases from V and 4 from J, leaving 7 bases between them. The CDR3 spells CASSVVPGNEKLFF. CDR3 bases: TGTGCCAGCAGCGTAGTCCCGGGTAATGAAAAACTGTTTTTT.

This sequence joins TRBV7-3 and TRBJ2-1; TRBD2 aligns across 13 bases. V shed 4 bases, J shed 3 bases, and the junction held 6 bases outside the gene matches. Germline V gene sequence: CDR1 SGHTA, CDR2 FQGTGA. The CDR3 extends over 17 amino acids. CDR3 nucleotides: TGTGCCAGCAGCTCCGGACTAGCGGGAGCTAGCTACAATGAGCAGTTCTTC. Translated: CASSSGLAGASYNEQFF.

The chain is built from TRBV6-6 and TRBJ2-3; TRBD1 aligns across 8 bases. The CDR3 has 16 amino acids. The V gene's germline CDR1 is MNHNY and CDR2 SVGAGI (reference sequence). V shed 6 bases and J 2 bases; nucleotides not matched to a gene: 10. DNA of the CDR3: TGTGCCAGCAGCTCCCGGACAGGGAGGACCACAGATACGCAGTATTTT. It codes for CASSSRTGRTTDTQYF.

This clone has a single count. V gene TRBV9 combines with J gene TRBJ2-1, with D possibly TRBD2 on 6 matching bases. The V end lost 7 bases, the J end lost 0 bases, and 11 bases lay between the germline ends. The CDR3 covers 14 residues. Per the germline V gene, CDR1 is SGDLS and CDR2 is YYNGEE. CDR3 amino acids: CASVRGASYNEQFF. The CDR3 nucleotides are TGTGCCAGCGTACGCGGGGCCTCCTACAATGAGCAGTTCTTC.

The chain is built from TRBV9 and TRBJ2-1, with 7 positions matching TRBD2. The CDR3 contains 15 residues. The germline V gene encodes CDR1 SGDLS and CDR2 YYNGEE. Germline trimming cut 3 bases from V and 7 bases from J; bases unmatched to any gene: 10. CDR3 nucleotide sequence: TGTGCCAGCAGCGAGACTAGCTCAATGCGGAATGAGCAGTTCTTC. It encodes CASSETSSMRNEQFF.

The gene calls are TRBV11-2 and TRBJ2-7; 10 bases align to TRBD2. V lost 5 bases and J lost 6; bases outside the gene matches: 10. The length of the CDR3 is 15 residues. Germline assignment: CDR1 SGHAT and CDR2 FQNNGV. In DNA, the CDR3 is TGTGCCAGCAGCCCCTACCTAGCGGGAGTCGGCGAGCAGTACTTC. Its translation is CASSPYLAGVGEQYF. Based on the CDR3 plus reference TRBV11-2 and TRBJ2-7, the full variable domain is EAGVAQSPRYKIIEKRQSVAFWCNPISGHATLYWYQQILGQGPKLLIQFQNNGVVDDSQLPKDRFSAERLKGVDSTLKIQPAKLEDSAVYLCASSPYLAGVGEQYFGPGTRLTVT.

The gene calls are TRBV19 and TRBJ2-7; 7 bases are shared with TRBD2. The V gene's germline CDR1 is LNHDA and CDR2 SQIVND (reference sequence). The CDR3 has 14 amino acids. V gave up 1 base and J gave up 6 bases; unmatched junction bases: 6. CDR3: CASSIALASSEQYF. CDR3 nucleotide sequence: TGTGCCAGTAGTATAGCACTAGCGAGCTCCGAGCAGTACTTC.